The text below deals with one T cell receptor beta chain. This record belongs to a study of cytomegalovirus exposure and HLA in healthy donors. A multiplex PCR was run with 60 Vbeta primers and 13 Jbeta primers. The repertoire was sequenced with immunoSEQ multiplex PCR; TCRdb's copy has only in-frame clones and lacks some. This repertoire shows tens of thousands of clones, less than 65% found once; its top ten account for around 6.3%. The germline V gene encodes CDR1 MNHEY and CDR2 SMNVEV (reference sequence). CDR3 length: 14 amino acids. Trimming pared 0 bases from V and 8 bases from J, leaving 13 bases between.

This TCR was recovered from a woman aged 25 to 39 in good health and CMV-seronegative. Sequencing input: PBMCs. The gene calls are TRBV27 and TRBJ1-2; D uncertain. The CDR3 spells CASSLSSAYKGYTF. DNA of the CDR3: TGTGCCAGCAGTTTATCGTCCGCCTATAAAGGCTACACCTTC.